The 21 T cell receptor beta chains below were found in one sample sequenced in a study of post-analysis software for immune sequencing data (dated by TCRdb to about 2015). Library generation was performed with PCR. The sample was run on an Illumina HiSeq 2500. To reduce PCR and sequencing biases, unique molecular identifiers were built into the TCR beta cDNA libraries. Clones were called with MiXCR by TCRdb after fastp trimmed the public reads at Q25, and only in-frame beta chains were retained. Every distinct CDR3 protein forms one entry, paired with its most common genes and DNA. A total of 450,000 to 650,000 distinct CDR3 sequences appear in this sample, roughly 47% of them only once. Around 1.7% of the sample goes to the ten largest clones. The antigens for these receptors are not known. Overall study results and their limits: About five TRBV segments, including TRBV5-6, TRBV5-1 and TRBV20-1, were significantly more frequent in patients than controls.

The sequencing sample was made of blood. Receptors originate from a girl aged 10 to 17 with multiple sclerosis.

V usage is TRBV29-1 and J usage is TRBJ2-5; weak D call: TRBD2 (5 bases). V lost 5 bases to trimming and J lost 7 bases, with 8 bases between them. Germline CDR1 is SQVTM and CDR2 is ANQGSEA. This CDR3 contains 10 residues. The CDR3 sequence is CSVYRGTQYF. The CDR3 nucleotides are TGCAGCGTTTATCGGGGGACCCAGTACTTC.

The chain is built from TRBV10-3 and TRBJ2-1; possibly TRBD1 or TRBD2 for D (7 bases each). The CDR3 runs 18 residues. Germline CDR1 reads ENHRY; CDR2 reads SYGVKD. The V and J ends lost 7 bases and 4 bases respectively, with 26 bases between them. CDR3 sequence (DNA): TGTGCCATCAAGGGGCCAGGGGGACAGCCTAGCGGATACAATGAGCAGTTCTTC. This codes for CAIKGPGGQPSGYNEQFF.

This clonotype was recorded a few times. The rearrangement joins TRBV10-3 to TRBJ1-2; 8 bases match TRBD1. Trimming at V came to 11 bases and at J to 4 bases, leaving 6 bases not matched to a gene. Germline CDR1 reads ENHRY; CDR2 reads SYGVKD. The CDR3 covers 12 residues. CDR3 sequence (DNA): TGTGCCGCACAGGGGGACAGCTATGGCTACACCTTC. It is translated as CAAQGDSYGYTF.

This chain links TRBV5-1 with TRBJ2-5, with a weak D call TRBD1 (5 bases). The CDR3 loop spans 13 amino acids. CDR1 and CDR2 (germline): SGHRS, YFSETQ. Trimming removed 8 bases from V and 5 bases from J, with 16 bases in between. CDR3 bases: TGCGCCAGTAGAATGCCGCCAGGGGAGACCCAGTACTTC. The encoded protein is CASRMPPGETQYF. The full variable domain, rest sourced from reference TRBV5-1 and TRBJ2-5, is KAGVTQTPRYLIKTRGQQVTLSCSPISGHRSVSWYQQTPGQGLQFLFEYFSETQRNKGNFPGRFSGRQFSNSRSEMNVSTLELGDSALYLCASRMPPGETQYFGPGTRLLVL.

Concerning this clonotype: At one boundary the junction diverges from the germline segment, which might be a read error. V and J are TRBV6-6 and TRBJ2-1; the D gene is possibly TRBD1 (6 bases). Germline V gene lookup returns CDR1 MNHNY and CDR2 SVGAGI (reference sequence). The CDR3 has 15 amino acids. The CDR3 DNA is TGTGCCGGCAGGGGTAATCGCAGTTCCTACAATGAGCAGTTCTTC. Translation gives CAGRGNRSSYNEQFF.

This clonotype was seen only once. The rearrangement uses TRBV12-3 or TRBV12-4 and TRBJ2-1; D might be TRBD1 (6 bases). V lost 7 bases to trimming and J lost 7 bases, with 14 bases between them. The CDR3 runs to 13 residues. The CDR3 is CASTRGRMNEQFF. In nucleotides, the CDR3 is TGTGCCAGCACGAGGGGGAGAATGAATGAGCAGTTCTTC.

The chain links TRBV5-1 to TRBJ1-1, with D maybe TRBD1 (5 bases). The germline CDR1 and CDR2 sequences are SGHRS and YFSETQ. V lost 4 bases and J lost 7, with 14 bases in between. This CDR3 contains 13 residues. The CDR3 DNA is TGCGCCAGCAGCGAAGGGACGCCCCATGAAGCTTTCTTT. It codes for CASSEGTPHEAFF.

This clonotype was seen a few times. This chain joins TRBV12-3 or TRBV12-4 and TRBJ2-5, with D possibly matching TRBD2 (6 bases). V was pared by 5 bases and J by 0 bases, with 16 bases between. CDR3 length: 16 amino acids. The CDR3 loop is CASSPAVGGYQETQYF. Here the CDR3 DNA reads TGTGCCAGCAGTCCTGCTGTTGGGGGGTACCAAGAGACCCAGTACTTC.

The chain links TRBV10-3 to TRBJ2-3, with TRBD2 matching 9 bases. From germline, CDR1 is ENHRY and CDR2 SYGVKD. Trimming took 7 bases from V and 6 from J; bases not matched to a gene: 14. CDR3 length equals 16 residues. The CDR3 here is CAITSRGGFKGDTQYF. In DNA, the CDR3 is TGTGCCATCACCTCGCGGGGGGGGTTCAAAGGGGATACGCAGTATTTT.

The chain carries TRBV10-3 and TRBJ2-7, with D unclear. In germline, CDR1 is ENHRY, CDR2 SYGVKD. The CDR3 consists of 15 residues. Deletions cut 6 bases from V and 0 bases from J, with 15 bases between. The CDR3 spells CAISTGLANSYEQYF. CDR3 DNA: TGTGCCATCAGCACTGGTTTAGCAAACTCCTACGAGCAGTACTTC.

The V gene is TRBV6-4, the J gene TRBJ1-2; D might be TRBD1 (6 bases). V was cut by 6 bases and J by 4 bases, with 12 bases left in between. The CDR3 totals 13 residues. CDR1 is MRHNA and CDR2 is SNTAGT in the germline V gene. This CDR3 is CASRGGRGYGYTF. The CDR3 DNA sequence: TGTGCCAGCAGGGGCGGCAGGGGCTATGGCTACACCTTC.

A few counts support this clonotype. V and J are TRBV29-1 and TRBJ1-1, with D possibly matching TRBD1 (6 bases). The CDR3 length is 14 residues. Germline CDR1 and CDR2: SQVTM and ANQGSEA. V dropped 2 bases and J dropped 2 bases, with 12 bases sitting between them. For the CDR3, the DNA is TGCAGCGTTGAAATGACAGGTGATAACACTGAAGCTTTCTTT. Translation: CSVEMTGDNTEAFF.

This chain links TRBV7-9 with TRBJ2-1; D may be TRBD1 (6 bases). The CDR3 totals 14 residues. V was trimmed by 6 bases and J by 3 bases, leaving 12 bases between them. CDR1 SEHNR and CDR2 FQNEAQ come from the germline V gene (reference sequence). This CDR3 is CASSRDNYYNEQFF. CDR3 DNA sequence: TGTGCCAGCAGTCGGGACAACTACTACAATGAGCAGTTCTTC.

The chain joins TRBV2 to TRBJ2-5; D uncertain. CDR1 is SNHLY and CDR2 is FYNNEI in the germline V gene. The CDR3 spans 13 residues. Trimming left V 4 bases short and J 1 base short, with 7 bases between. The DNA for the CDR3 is TGTGCCAGCAGTGTGGTCAGCCAAGAGACCCAGTACTTC. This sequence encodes CASSVVSQETQYF.

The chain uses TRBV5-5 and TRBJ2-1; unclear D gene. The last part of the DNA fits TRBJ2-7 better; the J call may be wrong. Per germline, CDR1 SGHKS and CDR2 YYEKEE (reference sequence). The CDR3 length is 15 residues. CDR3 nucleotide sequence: TGTGCCAGCAGCTTAAGTATACACTCCTACAATGAGCAGTACTTC. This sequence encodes CASSLSIHSYNEQYF.

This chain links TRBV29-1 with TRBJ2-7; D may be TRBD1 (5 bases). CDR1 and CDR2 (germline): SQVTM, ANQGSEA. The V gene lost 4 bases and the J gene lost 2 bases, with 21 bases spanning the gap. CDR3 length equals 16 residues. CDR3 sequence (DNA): TGCAGCGTTGTTGGTGGTGGAACAGGCCGAACCTACGAGCAGTACTTC. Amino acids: CSVVGGGTGRTYEQYF.

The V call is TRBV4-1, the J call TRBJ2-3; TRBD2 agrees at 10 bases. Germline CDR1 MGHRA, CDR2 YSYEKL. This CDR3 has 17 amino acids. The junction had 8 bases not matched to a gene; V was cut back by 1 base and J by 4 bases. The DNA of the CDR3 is TGCGCCAGCAGCCAAGTTATTCTAGCGGGAGAAGCAGATACGCAGTATTTT. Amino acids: CASSQVILAGEADTQYF.

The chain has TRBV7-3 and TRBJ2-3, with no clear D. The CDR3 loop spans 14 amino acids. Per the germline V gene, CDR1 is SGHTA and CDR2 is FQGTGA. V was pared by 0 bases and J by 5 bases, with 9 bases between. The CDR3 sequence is CASSLTNARDTQYF. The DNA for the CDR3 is TGTGCCAGCAGCTTAACAAATGCGAGAGATACGCAGTATTTT. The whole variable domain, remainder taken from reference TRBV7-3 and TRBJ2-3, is GAGVSQTPSNKVTEKGKYVELRCDPISGHTALYWYRQSLGQGPEFLIYFQGTGAADDSGLPNDRFFAVRPEGSVSTLKIQRTERGDSAVYLCASSLTNARDTQYFGPGTRLTVL.

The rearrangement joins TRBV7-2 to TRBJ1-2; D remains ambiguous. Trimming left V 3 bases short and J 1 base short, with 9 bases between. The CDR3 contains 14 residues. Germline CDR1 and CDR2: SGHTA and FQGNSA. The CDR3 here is CASSFVSDNYGYTF. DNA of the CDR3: TGTGCCAGCAGCTTCGTCTCGGATAACTATGGCTACACCTTC.

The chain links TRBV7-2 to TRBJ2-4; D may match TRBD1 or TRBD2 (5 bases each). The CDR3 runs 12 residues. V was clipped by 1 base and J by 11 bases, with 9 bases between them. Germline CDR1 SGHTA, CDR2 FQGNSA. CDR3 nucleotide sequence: TGTGCCAGCAGCTTAGGCCGGGACCTTCAGTACTTC. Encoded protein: CASSLGRDLQYF.

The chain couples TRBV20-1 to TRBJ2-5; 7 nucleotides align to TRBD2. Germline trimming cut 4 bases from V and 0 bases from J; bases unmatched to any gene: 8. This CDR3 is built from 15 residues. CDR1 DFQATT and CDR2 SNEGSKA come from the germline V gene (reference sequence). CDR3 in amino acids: CSAMDSSGHQETQYF. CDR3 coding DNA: TGCAGTGCTATGGATAGTAGCGGGCACCAAGAGACCCAGTACTTC.